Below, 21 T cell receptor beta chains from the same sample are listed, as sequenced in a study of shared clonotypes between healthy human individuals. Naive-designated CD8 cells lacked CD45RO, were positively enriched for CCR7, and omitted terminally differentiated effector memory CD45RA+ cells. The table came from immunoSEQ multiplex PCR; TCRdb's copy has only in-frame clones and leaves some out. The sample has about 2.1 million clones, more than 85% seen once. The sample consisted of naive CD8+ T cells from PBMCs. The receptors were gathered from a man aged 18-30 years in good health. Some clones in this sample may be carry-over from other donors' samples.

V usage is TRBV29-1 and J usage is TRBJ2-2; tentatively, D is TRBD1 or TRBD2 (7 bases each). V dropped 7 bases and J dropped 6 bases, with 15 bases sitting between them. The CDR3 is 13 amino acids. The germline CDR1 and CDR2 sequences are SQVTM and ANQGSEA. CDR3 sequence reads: CSATGEGPGELFF. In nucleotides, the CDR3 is TGCAGCGCTACAGGGGAGGGCCCCGGGGAGCTGTTTTTT.

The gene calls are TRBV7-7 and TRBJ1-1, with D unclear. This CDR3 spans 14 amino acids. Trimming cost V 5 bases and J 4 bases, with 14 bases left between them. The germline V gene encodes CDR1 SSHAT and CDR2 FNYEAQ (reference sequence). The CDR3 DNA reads TGTGCCAGCAGCCCTGGACCTGACGGCACTGAAGCTTTCTTT. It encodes CASSPGPDGTEAFF.

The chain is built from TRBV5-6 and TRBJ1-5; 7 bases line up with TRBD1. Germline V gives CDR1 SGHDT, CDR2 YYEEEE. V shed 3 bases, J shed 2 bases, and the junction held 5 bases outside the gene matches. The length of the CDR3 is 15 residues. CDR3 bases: TGTGCCAGCAGCTCACAGGGGCGAGGCAATCAGCCCCAGCATTTT. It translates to CASSSQGRGNQPQHF.

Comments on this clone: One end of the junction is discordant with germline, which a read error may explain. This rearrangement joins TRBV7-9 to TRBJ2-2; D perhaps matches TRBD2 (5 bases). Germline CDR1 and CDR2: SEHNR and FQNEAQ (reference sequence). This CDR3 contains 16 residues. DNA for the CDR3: TGTGCCAGCAGCCTAGCACGGCGGGTCTCGACCGGGGAGCTGTTTTTT. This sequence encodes CASSLARRVSTGELFF.

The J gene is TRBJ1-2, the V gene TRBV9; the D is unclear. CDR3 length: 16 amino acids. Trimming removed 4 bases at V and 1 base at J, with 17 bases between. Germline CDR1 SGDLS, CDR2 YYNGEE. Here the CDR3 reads CASSRIQNIYNYGYTF. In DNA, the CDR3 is TGTGCCAGCAGCAGAATCCAGAATATCTATAACTATGGCTACACCTTC. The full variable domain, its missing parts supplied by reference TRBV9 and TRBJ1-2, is DSGVTQTPKHLITATGQRVTLRCSPRSGDLSVYWYQQSLDQGLQFLIQYYNGEERAKGNILERFSAQQFPDLHSELNLSSLELGDSALYFCASSRIQNIYNYGYTFGSGTRLTVV.

CDR3 sequence: CASSFYGLAGTDTQYF. CDR3 in DNA: TGTGCCAGCAGCTTTTACGGTCTAGCGGGAACAGATACGCAGTATTTT. The gene calls are TRBV7-9 and TRBJ2-3; 9 nucleotides align to TRBD2. V trimming: 3 bases; J trimming: 3 bases; junction bases outside the gene matches: 7. CDR3 size: 16 residues. Germline V lookup: CDR1 SEHNR, CDR2 FQNEAQ (reference sequence).

The CDR3 coding sequence is TGCAGCGTTGCGGGACAGGGTTCGAACACCGGGGAGCTGTTTTTT. This encodes CSVAGQGSNTGELFF. The V call is TRBV29-1, the J call TRBJ2-2; 9 bases line up with TRBD1. V was pared by 4 bases and J by 0 bases, with 3 bases of the junction left unmatched. Germline CDR1 and CDR2: SQVTM and ANQGSEA. The CDR3 totals 15 residues.

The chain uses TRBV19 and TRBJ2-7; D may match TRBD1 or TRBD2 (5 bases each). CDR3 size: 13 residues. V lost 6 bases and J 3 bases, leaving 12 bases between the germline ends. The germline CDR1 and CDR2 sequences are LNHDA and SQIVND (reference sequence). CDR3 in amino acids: CASSPGPIYEQYF. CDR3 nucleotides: TGTGCCAGTAGCCCGGGACCGATCTACGAGCAGTACTTC.

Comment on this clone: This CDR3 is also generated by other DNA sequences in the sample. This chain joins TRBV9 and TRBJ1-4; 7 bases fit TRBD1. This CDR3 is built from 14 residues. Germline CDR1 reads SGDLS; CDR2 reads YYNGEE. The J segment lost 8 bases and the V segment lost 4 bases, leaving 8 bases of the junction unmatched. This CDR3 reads CASSPQGGGEKLFF. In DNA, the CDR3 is TGTGCCAGCAGCCCGCAGGGGGGCGGGGAAAAACTGTTTTTT. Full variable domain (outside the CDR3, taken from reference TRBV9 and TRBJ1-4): DSGVTQTPKHLITATGQRVTLRCSPRSGDLSVYWYQQSLDQGLQFLIQYYNGEERAKGNILERFSAQQFPDLHSELNLSSLELGDSALYFCASSPQGGGEKLFFGSGTQLSVL.

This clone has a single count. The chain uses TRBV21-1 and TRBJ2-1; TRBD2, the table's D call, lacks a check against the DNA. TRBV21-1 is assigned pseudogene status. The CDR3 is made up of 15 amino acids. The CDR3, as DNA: TGTGCCAGCTCGGGGGGCTCGGTCTCCTACAATGAGCAGTTCTTC. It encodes CASSGGSVSYNEQFF.

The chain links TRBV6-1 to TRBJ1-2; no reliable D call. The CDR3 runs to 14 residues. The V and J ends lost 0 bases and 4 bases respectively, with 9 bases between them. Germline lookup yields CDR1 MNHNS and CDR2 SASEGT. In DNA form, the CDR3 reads TGTGCCAGCAGTGAAGCATTACCGATCTATGGCTACACCTTC. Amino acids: CASSEALPIYGYTF.

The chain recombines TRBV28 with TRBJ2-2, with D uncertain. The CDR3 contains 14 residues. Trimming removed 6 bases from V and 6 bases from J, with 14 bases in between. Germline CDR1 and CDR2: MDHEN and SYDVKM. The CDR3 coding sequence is TGTGCCAGCAGCTCGGTCGGTGGGGCCGGGGAGCTGTTTTTT. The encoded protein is CASSSVGGAGELFF.

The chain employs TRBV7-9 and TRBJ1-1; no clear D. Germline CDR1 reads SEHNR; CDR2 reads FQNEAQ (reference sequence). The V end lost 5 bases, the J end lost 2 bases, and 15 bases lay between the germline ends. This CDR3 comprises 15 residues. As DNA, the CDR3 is TGTGCCAGCAGCCCCCCAGCGGGGTATAACACTGAAGCTTTCTTT. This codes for CASSPPAGYNTEAFF.

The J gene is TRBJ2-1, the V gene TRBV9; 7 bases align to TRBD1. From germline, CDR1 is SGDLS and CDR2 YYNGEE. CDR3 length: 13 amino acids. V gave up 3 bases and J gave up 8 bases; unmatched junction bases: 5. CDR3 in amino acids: CASSGQGGYEQFF. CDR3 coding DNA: TGTGCCAGCAGCGGACAGGGCGGCTATGAGCAGTTCTTC.

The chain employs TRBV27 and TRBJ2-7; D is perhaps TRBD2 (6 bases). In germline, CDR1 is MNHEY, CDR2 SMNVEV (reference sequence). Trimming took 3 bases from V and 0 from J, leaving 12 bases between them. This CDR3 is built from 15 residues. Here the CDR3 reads CASSFVAGNSYEQYF. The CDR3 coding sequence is TGTGCCAGCAGTTTTGTTGCGGGAAACTCCTACGAGCAGTACTTC.

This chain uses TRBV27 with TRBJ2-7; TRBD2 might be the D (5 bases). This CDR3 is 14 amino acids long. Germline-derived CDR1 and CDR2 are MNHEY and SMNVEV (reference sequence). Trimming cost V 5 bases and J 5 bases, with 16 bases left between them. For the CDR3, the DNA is TGTGCCAGCAGTCTAACACACGTCGGGAACGAGCAGTACTTC. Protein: CASSLTHVGNEQYF.

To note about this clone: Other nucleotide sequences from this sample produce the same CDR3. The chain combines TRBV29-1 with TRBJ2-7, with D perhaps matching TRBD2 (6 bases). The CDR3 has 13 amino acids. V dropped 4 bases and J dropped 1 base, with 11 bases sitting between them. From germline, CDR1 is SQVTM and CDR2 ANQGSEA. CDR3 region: CSVVAGRSYEQYF. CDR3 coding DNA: TGCAGCGTTGTAGCAGGGAGGTCCTACGAGCAGTACTTC.

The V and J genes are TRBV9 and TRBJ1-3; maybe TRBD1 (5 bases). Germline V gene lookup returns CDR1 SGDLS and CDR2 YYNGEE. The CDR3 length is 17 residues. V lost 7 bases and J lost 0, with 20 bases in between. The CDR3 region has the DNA TGTGCCAGCGGTCAGCCTAGTAGGGGCTTCTCTGGAAACACCATATATTTT. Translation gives CASGQPSRGFSGNTIYF.

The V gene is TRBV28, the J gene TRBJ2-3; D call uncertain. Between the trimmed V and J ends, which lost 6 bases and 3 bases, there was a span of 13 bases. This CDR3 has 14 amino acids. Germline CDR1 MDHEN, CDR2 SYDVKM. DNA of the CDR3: TGTGCCAGCAGGCAGATCAGCGCAACAGATACGCAGTATTTT. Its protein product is CASRQISATDTQYF.

CDR3 bases: TGTGCCAGCAGTTCATTTACTAGCGGACACCTCACAGATACGCAGTATTTT. Translated, it gives CASSSFTSGHLTDTQYF. This chain uses TRBV27 with TRBJ2-3; TRBD2 matches at 8 bases. This CDR3 region has 17 residues. Germline V gene data show CDR1 as MNHEY and CDR2 as SMNVEV (reference sequence). V lost 4 bases to trimming and J lost 2 bases; unmatched junction nucleotides: 11.

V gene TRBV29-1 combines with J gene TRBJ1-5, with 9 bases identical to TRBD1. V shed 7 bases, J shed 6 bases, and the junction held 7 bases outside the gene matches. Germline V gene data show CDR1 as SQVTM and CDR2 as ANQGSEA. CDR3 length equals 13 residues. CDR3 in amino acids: CSATGGAGQPQHF. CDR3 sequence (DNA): TGCAGCGCCACAGGGGGCGCGGGTCAGCCCCAGCATTTT.